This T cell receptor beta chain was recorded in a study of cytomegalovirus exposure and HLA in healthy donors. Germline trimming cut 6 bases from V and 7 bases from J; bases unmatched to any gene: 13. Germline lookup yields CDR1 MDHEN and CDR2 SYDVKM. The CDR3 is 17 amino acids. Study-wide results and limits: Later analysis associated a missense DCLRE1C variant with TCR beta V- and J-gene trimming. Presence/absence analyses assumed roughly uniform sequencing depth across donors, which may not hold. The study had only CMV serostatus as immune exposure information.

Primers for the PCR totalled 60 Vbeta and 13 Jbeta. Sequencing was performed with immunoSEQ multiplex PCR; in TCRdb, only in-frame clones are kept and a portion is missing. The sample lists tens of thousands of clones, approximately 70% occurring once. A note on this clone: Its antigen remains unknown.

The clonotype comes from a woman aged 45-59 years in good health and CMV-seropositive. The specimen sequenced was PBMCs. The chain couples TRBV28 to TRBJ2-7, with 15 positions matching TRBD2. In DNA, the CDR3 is TGTGCCAGCAGAACTATGGGACTAGCGGGGGGACTCCATGAGCAGTACTTC. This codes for CASRTMGLAGGLHEQYF.